The entry below gives a single T cell receptor (beta chain) sequence along with its context. The CDR3 is 13 amino acids. Trimming cost V 2 bases and J 8 bases, with 12 bases left between them. The germline V gene encodes CDR1 ENHRY and CDR2 SYGVKD. This sample was included in a study of blood T cells in healthy people across ages. The authors ran a second PCR of 7 to 11 cycles using a sample-barcoded 5' primer and a J-beta primer mix. The template-switch adaptor, which had 12 random nucleotides, put a tag on each cDNA molecule. TCRdb fed the 5' RACE reads into MiXCR, producing one record per CDR3 protein. This table holds 1.5 million to 2 million distinct CDR3 sequences, roughly 27% found once.

The clonotype comes from a woman younger than 45 in good health. Material for sequencing was blood. J is TRBJ1-2 and V is TRBV10-3; no clear D gene. Here the CDR3 DNA reads TGTGCCATCAGTGAGACTATGGGTGGAGGCTACACCTTC. This codes for CAISETMGGGYTF.